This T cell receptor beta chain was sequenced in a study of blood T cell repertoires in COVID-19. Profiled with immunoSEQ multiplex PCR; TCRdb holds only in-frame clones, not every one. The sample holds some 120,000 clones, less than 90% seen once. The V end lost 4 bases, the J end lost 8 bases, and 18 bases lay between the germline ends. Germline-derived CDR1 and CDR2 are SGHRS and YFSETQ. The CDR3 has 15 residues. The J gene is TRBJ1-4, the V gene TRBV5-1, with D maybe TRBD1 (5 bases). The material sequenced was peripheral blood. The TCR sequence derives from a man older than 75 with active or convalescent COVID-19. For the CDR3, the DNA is TGCGCCAGCAGCCCCGGGGGGGGAGAAGGGGAAAAACTGTTTTTT. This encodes CASSPGGGEGEKLFF.